The 13 T cell receptor beta chains below were found in one sample sequenced in a study of CD8 T cells in Susac syndrome. Reverse transcription used about 0.45 to 1 ug RNA and random hexamers. Via MiXCR, TCRdb re-called the immunoSEQ multiplex PCR reads, giving one row per CDR3 protein. The sample includes under 150,000 distinct CDR3 sequences, around nine tenths seen only once; the top ten take over 0.2%. Sequencing was performed on CD8+ T cells from PBMCs. The receptors stem from a human donor with multiple sclerosis.

This clonotype was counted once. This chain joins TRBV5-6 and TRBJ1-5; TRBD1 matches at 8 bases. Germline V CDR1 and CDR2: SGHDT, YYEEEE. The CDR3 totals 15 residues. V trimming: 1 base; J trimming: 5 bases; junction bases outside the gene matches: 5. The CDR3 DNA reads as TGTGCCAGCAGCTTGATTCAGGGGGCAGATCAGCCCCAGCATTTT. Encoded protein: CASSLIQGADQPQHF.

The chain links TRBV5-6 to TRBJ2-2; 7 bases match TRBD2. The V and J ends lost 4 bases and 6 bases, in that order; junction bases with no gene match: 6. The CDR3 has 14 residues. Germline V gives CDR1 SGHDT, CDR2 YYEEEE. CDR3 sequence (DNA): TGTGCCAGCAGCCGTTACACTAGCGCCGGGGAGCTGTTTTTT. Translated, it gives CASSRYTSAGELFF.

CDR3 nucleotide sequence: TGCAGCGTTGAGGGAGGGCAGTCTCCCCACAATGAGCAGTTCTTC. Translation gives CSVEGGQSPHNEQFF. The V call is TRBV29-1, the J call TRBJ2-1, with TRBD2 matching 7 bases. Germline V gene lookup returns CDR1 SQVTM and CDR2 ANQGSEA. With 3 bases clipped from V and 5 bases from J, the junction kept 10 bases outside the gene matches. The CDR3 is 15 amino acids.

The DNA of the CDR3 is TGTGCCAGCAGCCTTCTCGGGCTAGCGGGAGGGGATACGCAGTATTTT. Translation: CASSLLGLAGGDTQYF. This chain links TRBV6-1 with TRBJ2-3, with 12 positions matching TRBD2. Germline V lookup: CDR1 MNHNS, CDR2 SASEGT. The junction had 10 bases not matched to a gene; V was cut back by 6 bases and J by 6 bases. This CDR3 comprises 16 residues.

J is TRBJ2-1 and V is TRBV7-9; 11 bases match TRBD2. Trimming at V came to 5 bases and at J to 4 bases, leaving 7 bases not matched to a gene. Germline loops: CDR1 SEHNR, CDR2 FQNEAQ (reference sequence). The CDR3 runs to 16 residues. The CDR3 DNA reads as TGTGCCAGCAGCATACCGGGACTAGCGGCTTACAATGAGCAGTTCTTC. It translates to CASSIPGLAAYNEQFF. Full variable domain (rest looked up from reference TRBV7-9 and TRBJ2-1): DTGVSQNPRHKITKRGQNVTFRCDPISEHNRLYWYRQTLGQGPEFLTYFQNEAQLEKSRLLSDRFSAERPKGSFSTLEIQRTEQGDSAMYLCASSIPGLAAYNEQFFGPGTRLTVL.

This chain joins TRBV11-2 and TRBJ2-4, with 9 bases that match TRBD2. Germline V gene sequence: CDR1 SGHAT, CDR2 FQNNGV. The CDR3 extends over 20 amino acids. The J segment lost 2 bases and the V segment lost 4 bases, leaving 18 bases of the junction unmatched. As DNA, the CDR3 is TGTGCCAGCAGCTCCCCCCCTGGCGGGAGGGCCCTCGAGTCCAAAAACATTCAGTACTTC. Its translation is CASSSPPGGRALESKNIQYF.

The rearrangement joins TRBV2 to TRBJ2-1; unclear D gene. V lost 5 bases and J 0 bases, leaving 8 bases between the germline ends. There are 14 residues in the CDR3. Germline V gene sequence: CDR1 SNHLY, CDR2 FYNNEI. The DNA of the CDR3 is TGTGCCAGCAGTTATCTCACCTCCTACAATGAGCAGTTCTTC. It yields the protein CASSYLTSYNEQFF.

V gene TRBV6-2 or TRBV6-3 combines with J gene TRBJ2-6, with D possibly matching TRBD2 (6 bases). This CDR3 region has 15 residues. V shed 7 bases and J shed 2 bases, with 12 bases lying between them. Germline loops: CDR1 MNHEY, CDR2 SVGEGT. The CDR3 loop reads CASTPPGAGANVLTF. For the CDR3, the DNA is TGTGCCAGCACCCCCCCGGGGGCTGGGGCCAACGTCCTGACTTTC.

The chain has TRBV20-1 and TRBJ2-1, with TRBD2 as a possible D gene (6 bases). Trimming stripped 5 bases from V and 0 bases from J, with 14 bases between. The CDR3 consists of 15 residues. Germline values: CDR1 DFQATT, CDR2 SNEGSKA (reference sequence). The CDR3, as DNA: TGCAGTGCTGACCGGGACTTCAGCTCCTACAATGAGCAGTTCTTC. Translated: CSADRDFSSYNEQFF.

This chain uses TRBV9 with TRBJ2-1; the match to TRBD1 covers 9 bases. In germline, CDR1 is SGDLS, CDR2 YYNGEE. V shed 5 bases and J 4 bases; nucleotides not matched to a gene: 10. The CDR3 is 16 residues long. In nucleotides, the CDR3 is TGTGCCAGCAGTGATATAGACAGGGGGTATTACAATGAGCAGTTCTTC. This encodes CASSDIDRGYYNEQFF.

This rearrangement joins TRBV9 to TRBJ2-2, with TRBD2 as a possible D gene (6 bases). Germline-derived CDR1 and CDR2 are SGDLS and YYNGEE. Trimming took 3 bases from V and 4 from J, leaving 16 bases between them. The CDR3 has 16 residues. CDR3 region: CASSEGGGSPTGELFF. CDR3 DNA sequence: TGTGCCAGCAGCGAGGGTGGAGGGAGCCCCACCGGGGAGCTGTTTTTT.

The genes are TRBV6-1 and TRBJ2-7; no clear D. The CDR3 contains 12 residues. Germline V gives CDR1 MNHNS, CDR2 SASEGT. Trimming left V 7 bases short and J 3 bases short, with 10 bases between. In DNA form, the CDR3 reads TGTGCCAGCAATCGAATTGGCTACGAGCAGTACTTC. It yields the protein CASNRIGYEQYF.

The chain combines TRBV11-2 with TRBJ2-7; 9 bases fit TRBD2. This CDR3 comprises 15 residues. The trim removed 3 bases at V and 6 bases at J, leaving 9 bases unmatched. CDR1 SGHAT and CDR2 FQNNGV come from the germline V gene. DNA for the CDR3: TGTGCCAGCAGCTTCCCCGTAGCGGGAGATCGCGAGCAGTACTTC. Translated, it gives CASSFPVAGDREQYF.